This TCR beta chain was captured by sequencing in a study of cytomegalovirus exposure and HLA in healthy donors. This clone was recorded a few times. Its antigen is unidentified. PCR amplification relied on 60 Vbeta primers (plus 13 Jbeta primers). Libraries were prepared by immunoSEQ multiplex PCR; TCRdb keeps only in-frame clonotypes and omits some of them. The table lists 90,000 to 120,000 clones, over 9.5% of them singletons. Trimming pared 1 base from V and 4 bases from J, leaving 7 bases between. The germline V gene encodes CDR1 MNHNS and CDR2 SASEGT. The CDR3 contains 14 residues. Study conclusions and caveats: Earlier results showed most TCR beta V segments being productive about 90% or about 30% of the time. Follow-up analysis later connected one missense variant in DCLRE1C with trimming of TCR beta V- and J-genes.

The specimen sequenced was PBMCs. This receptor was taken from a man in his forties in good health and CMV-seropositive. The chain employs TRBV6-1 and TRBJ2-2; tentatively, D is TRBD1 (5 bases). The CDR3 loop is CASSEEQGTGELFF. As DNA, the CDR3 is TGTGCCAGCAGTGAAGAGCAGGGCACCGGGGAGCTGTTTTTT.